Listed here is a single T cell receptor beta chain. The data were obtained in a study of control samples from healthy donors and cancer patients. Sequencing was performed with immunoSEQ multiplex PCR; in TCRdb, only in-frame clones are kept and a portion is missing. This table has approximately 160,000 clones, roughly nine tenths appearing once. Material: blood. This receptor was obtained from a woman in her 30s in good health.

CDR3 loop: CASSLAGGRSYEQYF. CDR3 bases: TGTGCCAGCAGCTTAGCGGGAGGGCGTTCCTACGAGCAGTACTTC. The rearrangement links TRBV7-3 to TRBJ2-7; 9 positions agree with TRBD2. From germline, CDR1 is SGHTA and CDR2 FQGTGA. Germline trimming cut 2 bases from V and 1 base from J; bases unmatched to any gene: 3. The CDR3 runs 15 residues. Together with reference TRBV7-3 and TRBJ2-7, the CDR3 gives the full variable domain: GAGVSQTPSNKVTEKGKYVELRCDPISGHTALYWYRQSLGQGPEFLIYFQGTGAADDSGLPNDRFFAVRPEGSVSTLKIQRTERGDSAVYLCASSLAGGRSYEQYFGPGTRLTVT.